The source of this T cell receptor (beta chain) is a study of T cell responses to AZD1222 COVID-19 vaccine. Worth noting for this clone: Its antigen remains unidentified.

Overall study findings and caveats: In a largely white British group with more females than males, clonal diversity was possibly underestimated. Repertoire sampling occurred only after the peak T cell response.

The method was immunoSEQ multiplex PCR; TCRdb's version includes in-frame clones alone and lacks a portion of them. Of more than 150,000 clones in the sample, 80% to 95% are singletons; the top ten hold roughly 2%. V lost 7 bases, J lost 0 bases, and 14 bases lay in between. Germline V gene lookup returns CDR1 MNHEY and CDR2 SVGAGI. The CDR3 contains 15 residues. Material: peripheral blood, obtained 28 days after the second AZD1222 dose. This chain connects TRBV6-5 to TRBJ2-3; D is perhaps TRBD2 (5 bases). The sequence was collected from an adult who received the AZD1222 COVID-19 vaccine. The DNA of the CDR3 is TGTGCCAGCAAATCGTACGGCGGGAGCACAGATACGCAGTATTTT. Amino acids: CASKSYGGSTDTQYF.